The clone carrying this T cell receptor (beta chain) was detected once. This sample is drawn from a study of blood T cell repertoires in COVID-19. At the level of the study: Researchers got acute and convalescent COVID-19 samples from the United States, Italy and Spain. T cells, B-cell-depleted T cells, or PBMCs provided the cDNA or gDNA that served as material.

Germline loops: CDR1 GTSNPN, CDR2 SVGIG (reference sequence). V was trimmed by 0 bases and J by 6 bases, leaving 12 bases between them. The CDR3 loop spans 14 amino acids. Original data processing: Nucleated cell counts were estimated from reference gene primer amplification. Assay: immunoSEQ multiplex PCR; the TCRdb copy retains only in-frame clones and omits some. V and J calls and clone size are as listed in that table; D and trimming were resolved from the DNA. Here the sample spans 65,000 to 90,000 clones, roughly four fifths being singletons. Material: peripheral blood. The V gene is TRBV30, the J gene TRBJ1-5; no definite D call. This TCR was sampled from a man aged 70-80 years with active or convalescent COVID-19. The CDR3 reads CAWSVRRSSQPQHF. In DNA form, the CDR3 reads TGTGCCTGGAGTGTAAGGAGGTCGAGTCAGCCCCAGCATTTT.